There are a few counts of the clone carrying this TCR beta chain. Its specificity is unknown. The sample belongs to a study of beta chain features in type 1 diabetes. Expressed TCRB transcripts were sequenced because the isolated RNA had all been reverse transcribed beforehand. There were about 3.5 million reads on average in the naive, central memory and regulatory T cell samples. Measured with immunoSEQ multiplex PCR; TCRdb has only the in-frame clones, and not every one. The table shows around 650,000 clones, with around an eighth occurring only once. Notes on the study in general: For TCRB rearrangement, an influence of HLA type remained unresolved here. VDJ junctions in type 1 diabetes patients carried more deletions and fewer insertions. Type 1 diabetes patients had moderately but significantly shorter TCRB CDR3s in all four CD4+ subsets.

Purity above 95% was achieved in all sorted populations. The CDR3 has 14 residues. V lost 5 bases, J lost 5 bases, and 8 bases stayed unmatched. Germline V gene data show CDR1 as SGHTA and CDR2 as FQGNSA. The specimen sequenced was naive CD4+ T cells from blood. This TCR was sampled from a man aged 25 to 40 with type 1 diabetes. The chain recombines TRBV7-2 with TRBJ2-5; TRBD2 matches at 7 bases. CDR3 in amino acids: CASSDHGGVETQYF. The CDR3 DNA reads TGTGCCAGCAGCGACCATGGGGGGGTCGAGACCCAGTACTTC.